Included here is one T cell receptor beta chain sequence, with context. As yet, its antigen is unknown. This entry comes from a study of shared clonotypes between healthy human individuals. Libraries were prepared by immunoSEQ multiplex PCR; TCRdb keeps only in-frame clonotypes and omits some of them. The data show over a million clones, under 80% seen once. Study findings and constraints: Genetic and exposure-history diversity was limited by the few donors. Relative to their counterparts shared across all four donors, non-shared clonotypes exhibited diminished generation probabilities.

Per the germline V gene, CDR1 is SGHRS and CDR2 is YFSETQ. This CDR3 is 12 amino acids long. The sequence was obtained from a man between 18 and 35 years old in good health. This sequence joins TRBV5-1 and TRBJ2-5, with D possibly being TRBD1 (6 bases). The J call may be faulty, since TRBJ2-7 better matches the DNA end. Material for sequencing was memory CD4+ T cells sorted from blood. Subset here: CD45RA-negative fraction. The CDR3 nucleotides are TGCGCCAGCAGCACACAGGGTATCGAGCAGTACTTC. The encoded protein is CASSTQGIEQYF.